The rows below give T cell receptor beta chains drawn from one sample of a study of T cell responses to AZD1222 COVID-19 vaccine. The table came from immunoSEQ multiplex PCR; TCRdb's copy has only in-frame clones and leaves some out. Among about 95,000 clones listed, 85% to 90% were seen once. The starting material was peripheral blood, obtained on day 0 of AZD1222 vaccination. Receptors were obtained from an adult in good health. The CDR3 runs from the conserved cysteine through the conserved F or W. A D gene is named only where the DNA matches it firmly. Size is omitted from some rows. Given values are once, few, many or a class for expanded clones.

size,D,V,J,CDR3,DNA
-,TRBD1,TRBV2,TRBJ1-1,CAREGQGRDTEAFF,TGTGCCAGAGAGGGACAGGGGCGGGACACTGAAGCTTTCTTT
once,-,TRBV30,TRBJ1-3,CAWSVPRTRINPNPGNTIYF,TGTGCCTGGAGTGTACCCAGGACAAGGATCAACCCAAACCCTGGAAACACCATATATTTT
-,-,TRBV9,TRBJ1-2,CASSGLWYGYTF,TGTGCCAGCAGCGGATTGTGGTATGGCTACACCTTC
once,-,TRBV4-1,TRBJ2-6,CASSQERADGANVLTF,TGCGCCAGCAGCCAAGAGCGAGCCGATGGGGCCAACGTCCTGACTTTC
-,-,TRBV27,TRBJ1-5,CASSLSGLAQPQHF,TGTGCCAGCAGTTTAAGCGGGTTGGCTCAGCCCCAGCATTTT
-,-,TRBV5-6,TRBJ2-3,CASSWTYTDTQYF,TGTGCCAGCAGCTGGACTTACACAGATACGCAGTATTTT
-,-,TRBV10-3,TRBJ1-2,CATGEAIGYTF,TGTGCCACAGGGGAAGCTATTGGCTACACCTTC
-,-,TRBV19,TRBJ2-3,CASRSIMEAADTQYF,TGTGCCAGTAGGTCAATAATGGAGGCTGCAGATACGCAGTATTTT
-,-,TRBV9,TRBJ2-1,CASSVGGLDEQFF,TGTGCCAGCAGCGTAGGCGGGTTGGATGAGCAGTTCTTC
-,-,TRBV6-5,TRBJ2-1,CASIQAGRYNEQFF,TGTGCCAGCATTCAGGCAGGGAGATACAATGAGCAGTTCTTC
-,-,TRBV30,TRBJ2-7,CAWSNYPSYEQYF,TGTGCCTGGAGTAACTACCCTTCCTACGAGCAGTACTTC
-,-,TRBV20-1,TRBJ1-1,CSATTPGEAFF,TGCAGTGCTACCACTCCGGGGGAGGCTTTCTTT
-,-,TRBV6-1,TRBJ2-7,CASSEVGPPQEQYF,TGTGCCAGCAGTGAAGTAGGCCCGCCCCAAGAGCAGTACTTC
-,TRBD1,TRBV28,TRBJ1-4,CASRRYGTGGFGEKLFF,TGTGCCAGCAGACGATACGGGACAGGGGGTTTCGGTGAAAAACTGTTTTTT
-,-,TRBV9,TRBJ2-2,CASSGNTGELFF,TGTGCCAGCAGCGGCAACACCGGGGAGCTGTTTTTT
-,-,TRBV9,TRBJ2-1,CASSVELGSFNEQFF,TGTGCCAGCAGCGTAGAACTGGGGAGCTTCAACGAGCAGTTCTTC